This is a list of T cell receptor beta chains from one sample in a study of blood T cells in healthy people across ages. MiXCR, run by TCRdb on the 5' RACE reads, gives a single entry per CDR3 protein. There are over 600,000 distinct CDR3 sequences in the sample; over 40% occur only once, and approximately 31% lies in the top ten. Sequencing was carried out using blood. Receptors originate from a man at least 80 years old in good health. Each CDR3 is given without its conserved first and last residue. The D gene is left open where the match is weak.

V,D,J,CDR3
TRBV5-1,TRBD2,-,ASSLTSGRDNEQY
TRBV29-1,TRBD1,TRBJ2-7,SAAGGDSFYAQY
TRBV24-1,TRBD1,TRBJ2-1,ATQGANYNEQF
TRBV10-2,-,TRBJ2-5,ASSRDERRGRTQY
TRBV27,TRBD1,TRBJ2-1,ASSVRTGANEQF
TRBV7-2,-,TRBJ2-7,ASSPRVIQGGGSYEQY
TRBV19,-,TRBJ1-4,ASSKEQDYNEKLF
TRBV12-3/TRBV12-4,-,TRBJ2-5,ASSLGAGAVNEQY
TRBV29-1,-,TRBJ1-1,CADRGNTEAF
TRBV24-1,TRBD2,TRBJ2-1,ATSASLGTSVAPSYNEQF
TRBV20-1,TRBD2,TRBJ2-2,SARDVLAGGLHTGELF
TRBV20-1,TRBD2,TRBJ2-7,SAKEGPGRGEQY